This entry is about one TCR beta chain. Its matching antigen is unknown. This sample was taken from a study of CD4 T cells in relation to SARS-CoV-2 and coronaviruses. Study in general: Controls used an HIV-1 Nef peptide pool or no peptide. The study's findings and limits: In 55% to 75% of donors, memory CD4+ clonotypes crossrecognized SARS-CoV-2 and at least one common cold coronavirus spike.

Before the COVID-19 pandemic, during about 2011-2019, CD4+ T cells were taken from unexposed donors. CD4+ T cells were isolated from the cells after about 11 days of culture. V was clipped by 8 bases and J by 0 bases, with 7 bases between them. The CDR3 runs to 12 residues. Assay used: immunoSEQ multiplex PCR; TCRdb lists only in-frame clones, some missing. The data show tens of thousands of clones, about 71% seen once. The sequence was obtained from a human donor in good health. The source material was CD4+ T cells from PBMCs, cultured in vitro. The chain combines TRBV12-3 or TRBV12-4 with TRBJ2-5; no reliable D call. For the CDR3, the DNA is TGTGCCAGCCAAAGCGACCAAGAGACCCAGTACTTC. Amino acid sequence: CASQSDQETQYF.